The entry below describes one TCR beta chain. The antigen is undetermined. Primers included in the PCR were 60 Vbeta and 13 Jbeta primers. Measured with immunoSEQ multiplex PCR; TCRdb has only the in-frame clones, and not every one. The sample records 90,000 or so clones, roughly four fifths being singletons. The CDR3 covers 13 residues. The germline V and J ends were trimmed by 5 bases and 2 bases, with 10 bases remaining between them. Germline CDR1 reads MNHEY; CDR2 reads SMNVEV (reference sequence). This record belongs to a study of cytomegalovirus exposure and HLA in healthy donors. Whole-study results and caveats: Follow-up analysis later connected one missense variant in DCLRE1C with trimming of TCR beta V- and J-genes. Earlier findings revealed that most TCR beta V segments proved productive either about 87% or about 30% of the time. Sequence variants that were highly shared formed a cluster that was likely a sequencing artifact.

This rearrangement joins TRBV27 to TRBJ2-7; D is uncertain. Sequences were obtained from PBMCs. The sequence was collected from a man younger than 45 in good health and CMV-seropositive. The CDR3 spells CASSLGGPYEQYF. The CDR3 nucleotides read TGTGCCAGCAGTCTCGGCGGTCCCTACGAGCAGTACTTC.